This T cell receptor beta chain was observed in a study of cytomegalovirus exposure and HLA in healthy donors. Findings and caveats of the study: Three CMV-associated chains were confirmed in vitro to be specific for CMV antigens. Presence/absence results assume similar sequencing depth per donor, which may not hold. Among donors in an Asian-associated ancestry cluster, a later analysis reportedly found fewer N-insertions than the approximately 670-donor mean. Reported performance of the classifier showed diagnosis of cytomegalovirus status with high specificity and sensitivity.

This clone was counted a single time. Its antigen is undetermined. In the PCR, 60 Vbeta and 13 Jbeta primers were used. This table comes from immunoSEQ multiplex PCR, and its TCRdb copy is limited to in-frame clones, with some not included. The table shows tens of thousands of clones, with approximately 80% occurring only once. Germline V gene sequence: CDR1 MGHRA, CDR2 YSYEKL. J lost 8 bases, V lost 7 bases, and 14 bases had no gene match. This CDR3 is 15 amino acids long. This sequence was found in a man aged 30-40 years in good health and CMV-seronegative. V is TRBV4-1 and J is TRBJ2-1; 7 bases map to TRBD2. Sample: PBMCs. The CDR3 sequence is CASKIAGGQSHEQFF. CDR3 coding DNA: TGCGCCAGCAAAATAGCGGGCGGCCAATCCCATGAGCAGTTCTTC.